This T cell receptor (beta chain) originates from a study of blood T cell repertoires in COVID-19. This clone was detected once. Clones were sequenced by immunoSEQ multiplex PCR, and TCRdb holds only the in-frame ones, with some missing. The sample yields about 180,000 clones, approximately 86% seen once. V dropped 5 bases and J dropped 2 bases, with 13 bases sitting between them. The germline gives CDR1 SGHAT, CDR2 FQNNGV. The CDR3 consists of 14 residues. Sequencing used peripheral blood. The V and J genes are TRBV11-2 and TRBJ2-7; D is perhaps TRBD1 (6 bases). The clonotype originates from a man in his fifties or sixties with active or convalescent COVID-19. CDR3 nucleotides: TGTGCCAGCAGCGAACCGGGACACCCCTACGAGCAGTACTTC. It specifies CASSEPGHPYEQYF.